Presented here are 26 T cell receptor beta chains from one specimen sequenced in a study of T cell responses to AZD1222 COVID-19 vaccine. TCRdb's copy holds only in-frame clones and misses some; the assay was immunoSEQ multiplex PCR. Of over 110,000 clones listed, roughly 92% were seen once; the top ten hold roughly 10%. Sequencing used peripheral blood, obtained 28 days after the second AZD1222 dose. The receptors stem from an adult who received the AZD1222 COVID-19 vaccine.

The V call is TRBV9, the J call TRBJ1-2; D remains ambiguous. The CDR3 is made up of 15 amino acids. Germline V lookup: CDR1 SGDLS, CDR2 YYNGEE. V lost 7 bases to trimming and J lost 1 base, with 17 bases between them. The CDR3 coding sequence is TGTGCCAGCCTGGGAGGGCAGGCCTATAACTATGGCTACACCTTC. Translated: CASLGGQAYNYGYTF.

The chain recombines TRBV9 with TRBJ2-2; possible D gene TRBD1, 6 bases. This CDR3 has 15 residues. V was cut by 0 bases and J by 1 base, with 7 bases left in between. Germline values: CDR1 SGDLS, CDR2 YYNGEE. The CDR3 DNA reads TGTGCCAGCAGCGTAGAACAGGGGAACACCGGGGAGCTGTTTTTT. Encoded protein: CASSVEQGNTGELFF. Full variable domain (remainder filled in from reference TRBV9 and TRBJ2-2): DSGVTQTPKHLITATGQRVTLRCSPRSGDLSVYWYQQSLDQGLQFLIQYYNGEERAKGNILERFSAQQFPDLHSELNLSSLELGDSALYFCASSVEQGNTGELFFGEGSRLTVL.

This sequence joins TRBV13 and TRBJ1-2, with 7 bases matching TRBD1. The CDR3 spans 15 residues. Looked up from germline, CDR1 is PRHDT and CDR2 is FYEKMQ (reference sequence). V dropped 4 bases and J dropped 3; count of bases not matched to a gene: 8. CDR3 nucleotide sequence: TGTGCCAGCAGCTCAAGACAGGGTCTCGACTATGGCTACACCTTC. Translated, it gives CASSSRQGLDYGYTF.

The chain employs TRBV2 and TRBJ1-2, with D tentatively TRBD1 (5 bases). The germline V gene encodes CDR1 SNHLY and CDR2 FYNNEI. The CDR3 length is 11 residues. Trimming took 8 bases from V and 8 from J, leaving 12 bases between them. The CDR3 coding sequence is TGTGCCAGCCGGGACGCGGGGGGCTACACCTTC. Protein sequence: CASRDAGGYTF.

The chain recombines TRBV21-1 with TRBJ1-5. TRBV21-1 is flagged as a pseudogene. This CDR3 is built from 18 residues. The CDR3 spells CASSKVWWAPVGNQPQHF. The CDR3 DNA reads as TGTGCCAGCAGCAAAGTCTGGTGGGCCCCGGTGGGAAATCAGCCCCAGCATTTT.

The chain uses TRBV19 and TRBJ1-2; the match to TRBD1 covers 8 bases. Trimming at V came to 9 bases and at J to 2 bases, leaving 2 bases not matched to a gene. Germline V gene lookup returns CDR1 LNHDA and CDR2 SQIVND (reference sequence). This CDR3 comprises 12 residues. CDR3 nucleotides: TGTGCCAGCAGACAGGGGAACTATGGCTACACCTTC. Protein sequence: CASRQGNYGYTF.

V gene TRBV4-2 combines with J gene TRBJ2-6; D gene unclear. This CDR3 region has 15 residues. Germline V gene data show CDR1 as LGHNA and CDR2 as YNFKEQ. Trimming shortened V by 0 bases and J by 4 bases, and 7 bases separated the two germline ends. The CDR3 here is CASSQEAGGANVLTF. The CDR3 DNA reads TGTGCCAGCAGCCAAGAGGCCGGGGGGGCCAACGTCCTGACTTTC.

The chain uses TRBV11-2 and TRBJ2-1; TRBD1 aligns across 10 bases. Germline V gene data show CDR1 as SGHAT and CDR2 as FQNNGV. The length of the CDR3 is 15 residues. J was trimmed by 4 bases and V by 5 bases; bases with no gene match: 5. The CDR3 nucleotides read TGTGCCAGCAGCCAGGGACAGGGGCGATACAATGAGCAGTTCTTC. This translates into CASSQGQGRYNEQFF.

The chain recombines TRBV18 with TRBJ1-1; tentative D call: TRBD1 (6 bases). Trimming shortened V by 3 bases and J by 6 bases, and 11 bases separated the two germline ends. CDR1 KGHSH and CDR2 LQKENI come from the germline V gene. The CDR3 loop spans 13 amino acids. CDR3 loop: CASSPGGASEAFF. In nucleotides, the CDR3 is TGTGCCAGCTCACCGGGGGGGGCGTCTGAAGCTTTCTTT.

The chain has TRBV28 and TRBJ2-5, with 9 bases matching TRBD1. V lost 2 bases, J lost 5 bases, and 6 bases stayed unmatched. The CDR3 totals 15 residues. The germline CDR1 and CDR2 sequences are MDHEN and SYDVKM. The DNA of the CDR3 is TGTGCCAGCAGTTTAATACAGGGGGCCAGGGAGACCCAGTACTTC. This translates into CASSLIQGARETQYF.

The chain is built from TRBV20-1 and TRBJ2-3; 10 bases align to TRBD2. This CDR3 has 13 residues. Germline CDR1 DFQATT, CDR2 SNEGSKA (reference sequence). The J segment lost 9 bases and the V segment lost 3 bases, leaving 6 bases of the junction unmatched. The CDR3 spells CSASSGGQRTQYF. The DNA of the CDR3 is TGCAGTGCTAGTAGCGGGGGGCAACGAACGCAGTATTTT.

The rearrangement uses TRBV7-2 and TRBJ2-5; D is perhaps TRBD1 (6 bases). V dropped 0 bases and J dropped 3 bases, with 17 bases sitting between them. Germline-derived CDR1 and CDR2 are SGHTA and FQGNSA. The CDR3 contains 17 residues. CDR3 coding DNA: TGTGCCAGCAGCTTAGCCACCGGACAGAGGAGGAAAGAGACCCAGTACTTC. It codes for CASSLATGQRRKETQYF.

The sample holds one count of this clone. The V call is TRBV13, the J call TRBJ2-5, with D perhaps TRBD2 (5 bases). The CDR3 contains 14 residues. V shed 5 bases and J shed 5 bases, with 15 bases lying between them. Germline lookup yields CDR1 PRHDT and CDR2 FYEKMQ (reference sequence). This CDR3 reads CASSPRARGETQYF. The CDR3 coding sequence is TGTGCCAGCAGCCCCCGGGCCCGAGGGGAGACCCAGTACTTC. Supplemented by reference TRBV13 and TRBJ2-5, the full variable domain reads AAGVIQSPRHLIKEKRETATLKCYPIPRHDTVYWYQQGPGQDPQFLISFYEKMQSDKGSIPDRFSAQQFSDYHSELNMSSLELGDSALYFCASSPRARGETQYFGPGTRLLVL.

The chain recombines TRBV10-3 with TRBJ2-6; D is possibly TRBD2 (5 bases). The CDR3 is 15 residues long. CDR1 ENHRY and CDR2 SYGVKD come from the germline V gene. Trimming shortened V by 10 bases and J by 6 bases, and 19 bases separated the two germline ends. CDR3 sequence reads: CATSPAGSSANVLTF. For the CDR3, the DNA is TGTGCCACCTCGCCCGCGGGCTCCTCGGCCAACGTCCTGACTTTC.

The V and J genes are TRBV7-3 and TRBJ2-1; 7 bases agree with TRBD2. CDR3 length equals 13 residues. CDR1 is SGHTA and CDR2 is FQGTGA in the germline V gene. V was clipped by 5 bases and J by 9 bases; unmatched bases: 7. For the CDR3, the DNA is TGTGCCAGCAGCGCAACTAGCGTAGGTGAGCAGTTCTTC. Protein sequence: CASSATSVGEQFF.

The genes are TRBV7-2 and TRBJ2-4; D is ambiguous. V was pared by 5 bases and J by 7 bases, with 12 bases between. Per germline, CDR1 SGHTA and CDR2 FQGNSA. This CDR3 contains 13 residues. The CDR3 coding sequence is TGTGCCAGCAGCCAAGGCGCCGGGAACATTCAGTACTTC. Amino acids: CASSQGAGNIQYF.

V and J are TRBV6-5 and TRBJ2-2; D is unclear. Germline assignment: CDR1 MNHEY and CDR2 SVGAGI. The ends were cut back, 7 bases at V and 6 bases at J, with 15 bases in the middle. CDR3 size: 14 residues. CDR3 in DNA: TGTGCCAGCAACTGGGCTGCGATGTCCGGGGAGCTGTTTTTT. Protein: CASNWAAMSGELFF.

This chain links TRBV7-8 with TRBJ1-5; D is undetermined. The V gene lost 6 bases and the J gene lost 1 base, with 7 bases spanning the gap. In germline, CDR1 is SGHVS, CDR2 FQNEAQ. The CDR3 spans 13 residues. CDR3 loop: CASRTDSNQPQHF. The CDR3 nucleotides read TGTGCCAGCAGGACCGACAGCAATCAGCCCCAGCATTTT.

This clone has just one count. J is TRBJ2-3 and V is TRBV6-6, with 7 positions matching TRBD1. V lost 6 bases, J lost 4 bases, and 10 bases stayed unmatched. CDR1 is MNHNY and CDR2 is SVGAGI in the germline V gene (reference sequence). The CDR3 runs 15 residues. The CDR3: CASRDRDRRADTQYF. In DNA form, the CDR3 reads TGTGCCAGCAGAGACAGGGACCGACGTGCAGATACGCAGTATTTT.

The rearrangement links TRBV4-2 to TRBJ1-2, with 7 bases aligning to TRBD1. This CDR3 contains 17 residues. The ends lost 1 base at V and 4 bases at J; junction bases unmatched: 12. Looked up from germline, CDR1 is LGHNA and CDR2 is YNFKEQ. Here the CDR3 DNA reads TGTGCCAGCAGCCAAGGACAGGGAAGGGGCGTAGGCTATGGCTACACCTTC. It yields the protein CASSQGQGRGVGYGYTF.

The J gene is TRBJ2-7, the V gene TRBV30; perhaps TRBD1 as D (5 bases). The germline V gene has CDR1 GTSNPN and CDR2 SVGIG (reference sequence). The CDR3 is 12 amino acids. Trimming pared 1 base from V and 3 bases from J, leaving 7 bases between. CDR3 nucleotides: TGTGCCTGGAGTGAGGACAACTACGAGCAGTACGTC. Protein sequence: CAWSEDNYEQYV.

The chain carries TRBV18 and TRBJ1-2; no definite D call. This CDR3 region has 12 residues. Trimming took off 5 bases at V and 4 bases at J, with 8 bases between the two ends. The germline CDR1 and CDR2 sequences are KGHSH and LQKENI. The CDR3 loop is CASSSAIYGYTF. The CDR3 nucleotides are TGTGCCAGCTCAAGCGCTATCTATGGCTACACCTTC.

The CDR3 bases are TGTGCCAGTAGTCAAGACCGCTACGAGCAGTACTTC. It encodes CASSQDRYEQYF. The V call is TRBV19, the J call TRBJ2-7; the D is unclear. The CDR3 is made up of 12 amino acids. Trimming stripped 5 bases from V and 3 bases from J, with 8 bases between. Germline-derived CDR1 and CDR2 are LNHDA and SQIVND (reference sequence).

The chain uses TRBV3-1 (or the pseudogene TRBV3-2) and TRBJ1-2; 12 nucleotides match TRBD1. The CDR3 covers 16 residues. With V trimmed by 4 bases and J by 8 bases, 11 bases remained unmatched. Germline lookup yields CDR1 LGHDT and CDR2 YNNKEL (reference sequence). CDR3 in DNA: TGTGCCAGCAGCCGCCTCCGGGGACAGGGGGCGTACGGCTACACCTTC. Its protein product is CASSRLRGQGAYGYTF.

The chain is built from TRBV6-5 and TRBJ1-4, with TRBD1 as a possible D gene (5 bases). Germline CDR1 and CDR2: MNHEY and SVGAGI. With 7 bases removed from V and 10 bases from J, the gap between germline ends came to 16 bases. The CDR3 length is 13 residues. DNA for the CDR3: TGTGCCAGCACGGACCAGGGACGAGGAAAACTGTTTTTT. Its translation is CASTDQGRGKLFF.

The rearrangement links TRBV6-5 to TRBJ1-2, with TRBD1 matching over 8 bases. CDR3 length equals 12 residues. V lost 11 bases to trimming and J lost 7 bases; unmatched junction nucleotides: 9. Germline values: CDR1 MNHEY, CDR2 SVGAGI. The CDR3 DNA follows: TGTGCCGGAAGGACAGGGACGAGTGGCTACACCTTC. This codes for CAGRTGTSGYTF.